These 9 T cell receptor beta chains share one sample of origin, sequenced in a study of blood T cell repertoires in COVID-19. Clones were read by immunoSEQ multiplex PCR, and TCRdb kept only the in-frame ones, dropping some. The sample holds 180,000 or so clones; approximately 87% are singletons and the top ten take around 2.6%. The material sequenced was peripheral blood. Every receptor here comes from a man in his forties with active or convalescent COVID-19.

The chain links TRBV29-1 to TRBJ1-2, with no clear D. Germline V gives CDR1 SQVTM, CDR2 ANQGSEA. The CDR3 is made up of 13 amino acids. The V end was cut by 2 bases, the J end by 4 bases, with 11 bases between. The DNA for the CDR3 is TGCAGCGTTGAAAGCAAGAGTTCCTATGGCTACACCTTC. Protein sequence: CSVESKSSYGYTF. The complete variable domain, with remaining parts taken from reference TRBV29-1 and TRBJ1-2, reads SAVISQKPSRDICQRGTSLTIQCQVDSQVTMMFWYRQQPGQSLTLIATANQGSEATYESGFVIDKFPISRPNLTFSTLTVSNMSPEDSSIYLCSVESKSSYGYTFGSGTRLTVV.

The CDR3 DNA is TGTGCCAGCAGCTTAGAAAGACAGGGAACTGAAGCTTTCTTT. It yields the protein CASSLERQGTEAFF. The chain carries TRBV7-9 and TRBJ1-1, with 7 bases that match TRBD1. The CDR3 loop spans 14 amino acids. Germline V CDR1 and CDR2: SEHNR, FQNEAQ (reference sequence). V was pared by 1 base and J by 5 bases, with 4 bases of the junction left unmatched.

Written as DNA, the CDR3 is TGTGCCATCAGCGCGGGACTAGCGGGGAACACCGGGGAGCTGTTTTTT. This sequence encodes CAISAGLAGNTGELFF. The rearrangement joins TRBV10-3 to TRBJ2-2; 12 bases map to TRBD2. V dropped 6 bases and J dropped 1; count of bases not matched to a gene: 3. From germline, CDR1 is ENHRY and CDR2 SYGVKD. This CDR3 has 16 residues.

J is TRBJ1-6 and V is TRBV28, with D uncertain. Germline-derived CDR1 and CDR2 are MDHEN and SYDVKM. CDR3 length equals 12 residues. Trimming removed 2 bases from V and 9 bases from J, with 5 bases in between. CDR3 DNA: TGTGCCAGCAGTTTAGTTAGTTCACCCCTCCACTTT. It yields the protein CASSLVSSPLHF.

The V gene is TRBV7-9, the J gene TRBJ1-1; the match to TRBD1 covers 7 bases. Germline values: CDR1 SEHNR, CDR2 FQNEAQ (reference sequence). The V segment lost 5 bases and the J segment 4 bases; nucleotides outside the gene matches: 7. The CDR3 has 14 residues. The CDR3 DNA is TGTGCCAGCAGCCAAACAGGGGTTGGCACTGAAGCTTTCTTT. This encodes CASSQTGVGTEAFF. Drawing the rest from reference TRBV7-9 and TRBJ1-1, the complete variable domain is DTGVSQNPRHKITKRGQNVTFRCDPISEHNRLYWYRQTLGQGPEFLTYFQNEAQLEKSRLLSDRFSAERPKGSFSTLEIQRTEQGDSAMYLCASSQTGVGTEAFFGQGTRLTVV.

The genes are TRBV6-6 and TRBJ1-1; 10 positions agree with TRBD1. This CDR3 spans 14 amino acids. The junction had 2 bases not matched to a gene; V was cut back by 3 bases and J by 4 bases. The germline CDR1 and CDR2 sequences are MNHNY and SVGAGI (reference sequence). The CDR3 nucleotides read TGTGCCAGCAGTTATGACAGGGGGCGCACTGAAGCTTTCTTT. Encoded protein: CASSYDRGRTEAFF.

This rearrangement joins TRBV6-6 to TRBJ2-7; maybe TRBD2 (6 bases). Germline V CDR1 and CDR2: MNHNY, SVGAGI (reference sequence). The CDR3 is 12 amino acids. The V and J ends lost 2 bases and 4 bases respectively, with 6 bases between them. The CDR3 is CASSYRGYEQYF. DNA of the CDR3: TGTGCCAGCAGTTACCGGGGGTACGAGCAGTACTTC.

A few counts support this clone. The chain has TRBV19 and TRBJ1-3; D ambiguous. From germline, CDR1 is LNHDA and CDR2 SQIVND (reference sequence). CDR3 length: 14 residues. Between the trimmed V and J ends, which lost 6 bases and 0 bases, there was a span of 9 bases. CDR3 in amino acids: CASRSPRSGNTIYF. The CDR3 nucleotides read TGTGCCAGTAGGTCTCCCCGCTCTGGAAACACCATATATTTT. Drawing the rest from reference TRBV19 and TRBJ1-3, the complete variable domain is DGGITQSPKYLFRKEGQNVTLSCEQNLNHDAMYWYRQDPGQGLRLIYYSQIVNDFQKGDIAEGYSVSREKKESFPLTVTSAQKNPTAFYLCASRSPRSGNTIYFGEGSWLTVV.

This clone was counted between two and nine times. For the CDR3, the DNA is TGTGCCAGCAGTGACGAAGGGGGAAGTTCACCCCTCCACTTT. Translation gives CASSDEGGSSPLHF. The chain links TRBV2 to TRBJ1-6, with D maybe TRBD1 (6 bases). The V gene's germline CDR1 is SNHLY and CDR2 FYNNEI. V shed 3 bases and J shed 9 bases, with 12 bases lying between them. The CDR3 length is 14 residues.